These 12 T cell receptor beta chains came from one sample sequenced in a study of T cells after yellow fever vaccination. TCRdb reprocessed the 5' RACE reads with MiXCR, giving one entry per CDR3 protein. The data show roughly 74,000 distinct CDR3 sequences, around 6.9% seen once. The sample was CD8+ T cells sorted from PBMCs, taken about 5 days after the first yellow fever vaccination. Receptor source: a man aged 18 to 29 who received the YFV17D yellow fever vaccine.

This chain uses TRBV9 with TRBJ1-1; D remains unclear. Deletions cut 0 bases from V and 5 bases from J, with 8 bases between. Germline loops: CDR1 SGDLS, CDR2 YYNGEE. This CDR3 has 13 residues. CDR3 region: CASSVGVGTEAFF. CDR3 bases: TGTGCCAGCAGCGTAGGTGTGGGAACTGAAGCTTTCTTT.

In its sample, this clonotype was seen many times. This chain joins TRBV6-1 and TRBJ2-5, with D unresolved. Trimming removed 0 bases at V and 4 bases at J, with 3 bases between. Germline values: CDR1 MNHNS, CDR2 SASEGT. The CDR3 runs 12 residues. The CDR3 bases are TGTGCCAGCAGTGAAGCTTTAGAGACCCAGTACTTC. Translating gives CASSEALETQYF.

V and J are TRBV2 and TRBJ2-4, with D possibly matching TRBD2 (5 bases). This CDR3 is 14 amino acids long. From germline, CDR1 is SNHLY and CDR2 FYNNEI. The V and J ends lost 7 bases and 0 bases respectively, with 10 bases between them. CDR3 in DNA: TGTGCCAGCACTAGCAGAGTAGCCAAAAACATTCAGTACTTC. The encoded protein is CASTSRVAKNIQYF.

This chain connects TRBV19 to TRBJ2-1, with D possibly being TRBD1 (6 bases). The germline V gene has CDR1 LNHDA and CDR2 SQIVND (reference sequence). The CDR3 length is 15 residues. V lost 1 base and J lost 7, with 14 bases in between. CDR3 DNA sequence: TGTGCCAGTAGTATAGTTGCAGGGGACCGGAATGAGCAGTTCTTC. Encoded protein: CASSIVAGDRNEQFF. The full variable domain, its missing parts supplied by reference TRBV19 and TRBJ2-1, is DGGITQSPKYLFRKEGQNVTLSCEQNLNHDAMYWYRQDPGQGLRLIYYSQIVNDFQKGDIAEGYSVSREKKESFPLTVTSAQKNPTAFYLCASSIVAGDRNEQFFGPGTRLTVL.

V and J are TRBV10-3 and TRBJ2-3; no reliable D call. Germline-derived CDR1 and CDR2 are ENHRY and SYGVKD. Trimming left V 11 bases short and J 0 bases short, with 9 bases between. This CDR3 has 12 residues. The CDR3 reads CAASPSTDTQYF. CDR3 bases: TGTGCCGCCTCCCCTAGCACAGATACGCAGTATTTT.

This clonotype was found many times. This sequence joins TRBV7-9 and TRBJ2-3; no clear D gene. CDR3 size: 14 residues. Germline CDR1 reads SEHNR; CDR2 reads FQNEAQ (reference sequence). V lost 3 bases, J lost 1 base, and 8 bases lay in between. The CDR3: CASSLRLGTDTQYF. CDR3 DNA: TGTGCCAGCAGCTTGAGGCTCGGCACAGATACGCAGTATTTT.

Ten or more counts support this clonotype. The chain employs TRBV5-1 and TRBJ2-3, with 11 bases identical to TRBD1. This CDR3 contains 15 residues. The J segment lost 4 bases and the V segment lost 2 bases, leaving 3 bases of the junction unmatched. Germline assignment: CDR1 SGHRS and CDR2 YFSETQ. The CDR3 reads CASSFRDRGSDTQYF. As DNA, the CDR3 is TGCGCCAGCAGCTTCCGGGACAGGGGGTCAGATACGCAGTATTTT.

This clonotype was picked up a small number of times. V and J are TRBV12-3 or TRBV12-4 and TRBJ1-3; TRBD1 agrees at 8 bases. The CDR3 is 17 amino acids. Trimming cost V 2 bases and J 1 base; bases outside gene matches: 7. Here the CDR3 DNA reads TGTGCCAGCAGTTTAAACCAGGGGGCTGGATCTGGAAACACCATATATTTT. As protein: CASSLNQGAGSGNTIYF.

This clonotype was seen more than once but under ten times. The chain couples TRBV7-3 to TRBJ2-5; 12 bases align to TRBD2. Germline loops: CDR1 SGHTA, CDR2 FQGTGA. Unmatched junction bases numbered 4, after V lost 3 bases and J lost 8 bases. The CDR3 totals 14 residues. The CDR3 is CASSFSSGGGTQYF. CDR3 nucleotides: TGTGCCAGCAGCTTTTCTAGCGGGGGGGGAACCCAGTACTTC.

This clonotype was counted at least ten times. This chain uses TRBV9 with TRBJ2-5; weak D call: TRBD1 (5 bases). This CDR3 region has 15 residues. Germline V gives CDR1 SGDLS, CDR2 YYNGEE. The V and J ends lost 0 bases and 1 base respectively, with 10 bases between them. The CDR3 DNA sequence: TGTGCCAGCAGCGTAGGTGGGGCATTCCAAGAGACCCAGTACTTC. This codes for CASSVGGAFQETQYF.

This clonotype was counted between two and nine times. The J gene is TRBJ2-1, the V gene TRBV28; D gene unclear. This CDR3 contains 14 residues. V shed 7 bases and J shed 4 bases, with 14 bases lying between them. Germline V gene sequence: CDR1 MDHEN, CDR2 SYDVKM. DNA for the CDR3: TGTGCCAGCACTCCCCCCGACCCTTACAATGAGCAGTTCTTC. Its protein is CASTPPDPYNEQFF.

CDR3 protein: CASTPGGHHRADSTDTQYF. CDR3 DNA sequence: TGTGCCAGCACTCCAGGGGGACACCACCGCGCGGATAGCACAGATACGCAGTATTTT. The rearrangement joins TRBV4-2 to TRBJ2-3, with TRBD1 matching over 7 bases. CDR3 length: 19 residues. J was trimmed by 0 bases and V by 7 bases; bases with no gene match: 19. Germline CDR1 reads LGHNA; CDR2 reads YNFKEQ.